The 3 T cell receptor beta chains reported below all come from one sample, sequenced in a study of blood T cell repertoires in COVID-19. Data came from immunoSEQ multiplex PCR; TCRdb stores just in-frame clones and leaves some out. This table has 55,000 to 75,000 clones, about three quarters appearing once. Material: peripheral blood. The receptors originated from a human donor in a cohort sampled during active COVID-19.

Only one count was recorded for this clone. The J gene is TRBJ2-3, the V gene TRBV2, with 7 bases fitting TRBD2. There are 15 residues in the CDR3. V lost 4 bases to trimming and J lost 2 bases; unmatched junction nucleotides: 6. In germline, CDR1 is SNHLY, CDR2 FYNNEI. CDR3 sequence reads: CASSAAGTNTDTQYF. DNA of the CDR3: TGTGCCAGCAGTGCAGCCGGGACTAACACAGATACGCAGTATTTT.

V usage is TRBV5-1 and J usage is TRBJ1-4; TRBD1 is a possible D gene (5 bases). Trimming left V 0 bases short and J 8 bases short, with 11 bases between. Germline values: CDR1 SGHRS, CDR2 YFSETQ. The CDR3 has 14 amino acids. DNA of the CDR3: TGCGCCAGCAGCTTGGAAGGAGGGGCCGAAAAACTGTTTTTT. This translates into CASSLEGGAEKLFF.

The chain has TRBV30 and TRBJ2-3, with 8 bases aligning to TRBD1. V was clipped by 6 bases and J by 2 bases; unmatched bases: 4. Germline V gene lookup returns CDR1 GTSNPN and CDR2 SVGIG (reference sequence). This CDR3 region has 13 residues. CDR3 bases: TGTGCCTGTGACAGGGGTTCCACAGATACGCAGTATTTT. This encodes CACDRGSTDTQYF.